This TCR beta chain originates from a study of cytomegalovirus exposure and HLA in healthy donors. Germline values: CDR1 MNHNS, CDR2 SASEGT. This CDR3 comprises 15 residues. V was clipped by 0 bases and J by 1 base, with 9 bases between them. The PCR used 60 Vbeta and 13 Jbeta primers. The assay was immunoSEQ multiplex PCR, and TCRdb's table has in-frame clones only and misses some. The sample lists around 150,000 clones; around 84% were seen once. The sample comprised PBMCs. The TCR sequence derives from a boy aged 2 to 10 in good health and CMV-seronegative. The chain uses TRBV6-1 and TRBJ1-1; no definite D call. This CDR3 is CASSEAVSRNTEAFF. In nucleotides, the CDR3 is TGTGCCAGCAGTGAAGCCGTCTCCAGGAACACTGAAGCTTTCTTT.